There are a few counts of the clone carrying this TCR beta chain. Its antigen is undetermined. The sample is drawn from a study of blood T cells in healthy people across ages. Through a sample-barcoded 5' primer and a J-beta primer mix, a second PCR was run for about 7 to 12 cycles. TCRdb ran MiXCR on the 5' RACE reads and lists one entry per CDR3 protein. The sample includes 700,000 to 850,000 distinct CDR3 sequences, 30% to 45% seen only once; the top ten take about an eighth. Every participating donor contributed about 10 milliliters of peripheral blood through a draw. The study's findings and limits: Donor CMV status, an unknown factor, possibly confounded changes in expanded clonotypes. Aged donors had fewer naive CD4+ cells and lower diversity than long-lived donors.

The V and J ends lost 6 bases and 4 bases, in that order; junction bases with no gene match: 7. This CDR3 has 16 residues. This sequence was found in a young man in good health. This chain links TRBV12-3 or TRBV12-4 with TRBJ2-1, with 12 bases fitting TRBD2. Sequencing was performed on blood. CDR3 sequence (DNA): TGTGCCAGCAGCCCTTGGACTAGCGGGAATTACAATGAGCAGTTCTTC. It codes for CASSPWTSGNYNEQFF.